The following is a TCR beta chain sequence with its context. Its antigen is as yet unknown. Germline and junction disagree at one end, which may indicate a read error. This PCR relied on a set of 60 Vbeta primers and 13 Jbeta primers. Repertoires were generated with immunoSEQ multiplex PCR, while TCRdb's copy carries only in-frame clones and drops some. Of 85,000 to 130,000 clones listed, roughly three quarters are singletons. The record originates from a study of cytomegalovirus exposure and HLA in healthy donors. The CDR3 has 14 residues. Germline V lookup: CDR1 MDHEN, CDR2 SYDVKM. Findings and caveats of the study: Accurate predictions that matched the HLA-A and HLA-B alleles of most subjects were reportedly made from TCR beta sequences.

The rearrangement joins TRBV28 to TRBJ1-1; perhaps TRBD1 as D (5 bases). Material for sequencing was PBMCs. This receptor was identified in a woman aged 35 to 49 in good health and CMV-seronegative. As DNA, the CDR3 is TGTGCCGGCAGTTTATCCAGGGCGAACACTGAAGCTTTCTTT. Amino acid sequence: CAGSLSRANTEAFF. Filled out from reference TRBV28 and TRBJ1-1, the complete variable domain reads DVKVTQSSRYLVKRTGEKVFLECVQDMDHENMFWYRQDPGLGLRLIYFSYDVKMKEKGDIPEGYSVSREKKERFSLILESASTNQTSMYLCAGSLSRANTEAFFGQGTRLTVV.